This T cell receptor beta chain was recovered during a study of CD8+CD57+ T cells in acquired aplastic anemia. Genomic DNA, the template, was used for profiling of the TCR beta VDJ and CDR3. TCRdb re-analysed the reads in MiXCR, keeping a single row per CDR3 protein. The repertoire has approximately 180,000 distinct CDR3 sequences, around half of them found once; the top ten carry 1.8%. For sequencing, patients were chosen who had shown expansion of CD8+CD57+ cells by flow cytometry. The material sequenced was sorted CD4+, CD8+, or CD8+CD57+ T cells (not recorded which) from PBMCs. This TCR derives from a human donor with aplastic anemia.

CDR3: CASSLGGALYNEQFF. CDR3 DNA: TGTGCCAGCAGCCTAGGGGGGGCTCTCTATAATGAGCAGTTCTTC. This chain connects TRBV25-1 to TRBJ2-1, with TRBD2 as a possible D gene (7 bases). Germline lookup yields CDR1 MGHDK and CDR2 SYGVNS. V was trimmed by 6 bases and J by 7 bases, leaving 19 bases between them. The CDR3 spans 15 residues.